The entry below gives a single T cell receptor (beta chain) sequence along with its context. This sample was taken from a study of blood T cell repertoires in COVID-19. Overall study: The samples span acute and convalescent COVID-19 from the United States, Italy and Spain.

Original processing methods: Reference gene primer amplification in the assay estimated nucleated cell counts. Using immunoSEQ multiplex PCR, the repertoire was profiled, and TCRdb retains in-frame clones only, with some absent. V and J calls plus clone size are reproduced from that table; the DNA served to infer D and trimming. The table includes some 120,000 clones, 60% to 80% detected once. The CDR3 is 11 residues long. V gave up 4 bases and J gave up 5 bases, with 6 bases separating them. The germline V gene has CDR1 SGHVS and CDR2 FNYEAQ. The TCR comes from a human donor in a cohort sampled during active COVID-19. What was sequenced was peripheral blood. The V call is TRBV7-6, the J call TRBJ2-7; D possibly corresponds to TRBD2 (6 bases). CDR3 sequence: CASSWGDEQYF. The CDR3 region has the DNA TGTGCCAGCAGCTGGGGGGACGAGCAGTACTTC.